This is a list of T cell receptor beta chains from one sample in a study of OX40 agonist ivuxolimab in advanced cancers. Sequencing used immunoSEQ multiplex PCR; TCRdb keeps in-frame clones, though not all of them. The table has under 65,000 clones, 80% to 90% seen once. Sequences were derived from CD4+ or CD8+ T cells sorted from blood, sampled in a trial of the OX40 agonist ivuxolimab. Receptors originate from an adult with an advanced solid tumor such as melanoma, head and neck, liver or kidney cancer. The CDR3 runs from the conserved cysteine through the conserved F or W. The D gene is left open where the match is weak. Clone size appears in some rows only: once, few, many, or a class for an expanded clone.

>NA|TRBJ2-1|TRBV5-4|NA
TGTGCCAGCCTCCGGGCGGGCACCTCCTACAATGAGCAGTTCTTC
CASLRAGTSYNEQFF
>NA|TRBJ2-3|TRBV7-3|NA
TGTGCCAGCAGCTTGGTAGGGGGACGCACAGATACGCAGTATTTT
CASSLVGGRTDTQYF
>NA|TRBJ1-3|TRBV15|NA
TGTGCCACCAGCCGGGACGACGGAAACACCATATATTTT
CATSRDDGNTIYF
>few|TRBJ2-5|TRBV7-9|NA
TGTGCCAGCAGCTTAGTCGGAGAGACCCAGTACTTC
CASSLVGETQYF
>few|TRBJ2-7|TRBV10-3|NA
TGTGCCATCAGTGGGGGCAGGGTAGGACACGAGCAGTACTTC
CAISGGRVGHEQYF
>once|TRBJ2-1|TRBV7-9|TRBD2
TGTGCCAGCAGCTTAGCGGCTAGCGGGAGGTACAATGAGCAGTTCTTC
CASSLAASGRYNEQFF
>NA|TRBJ2-1|TRBV6-4|NA
TGTGCCAGCAGTGCAGTGAGTGGATATGAGCAGTTCTTC
CASSAVSGYEQFF
>NA|TRBJ1-2|TRBV2|NA
TGTGCCAGCAATTCGGGACCTCCGGTGGTCTACACCTTC
CASNSGPPVVYTF
>few|TRBJ1-1|TRBV5-1|NA
TGCGCCAGCAGCGTGGACATAAACACTGAAGCTTTCTTT
CASSVDINTEAFF
>NA|TRBJ2-3|TRBV7-3|NA
TGTGCCAGCAGCCCACGGGCCTTCGGCACAGATACGCAGTATTTT
CASSPRAFGTDTQYF
>NA|TRBJ2-1|TRBV19|NA
TGTGCCAGTAGCCCTGGGAATAACAATGAGCAGTTCTTC
CASSPGNNNEQFF
>NA|TRBJ2-7|TRBV19|TRBD1
TGTGCCAGTAGTAAGACCGGGACAGGGGGATTCTACGAGCAGTACTTC
CASSKTGTGGFYEQYF
>NA|TRBJ1-4|TRBV6-1|NA
TGTGCCAGTAGACGGACCATTAATGAAAAACTGTTTTTT
CASRRTINEKLFF
>NA|TRBJ1-2|TRBV6-5|NA
TGTGCCAGCAGCCGCGCAGATCTTTACAACTATGGCTACACCTTC
CASSRADLYNYGYTF
>NA|TRBJ1-5|TRBV10-2|TRBD1
TGCGCCAGCCACCAGGGGGGGAATCAGCCCCAGCATTTT
CASHQGGNQPQHF
>NA|TRBJ2-4|TRBV5-5|NA
TGTGCCAGCAGCTTGGTCCCAGGGGAAAACATTCAGTACTTC
CASSLVPGENIQYF
>NA|TRBJ2-5|TRBV2|NA
TGTGCCAGCAGTGTGGAGGGCGTAAAGGGAGAGACCCAGTACTTC
CASSVEGVKGETQYF
>NA|TRBJ1-6|TRBV6-5|TRBD1
TGTGCCAGCAGTTACAGCGGACAGGATAATTCACCCCTCCACTTT
CASSYSGQDNSPLHF
>NA|TRBJ1-2|TRBV2|NA
TGTGCCAGCAGTGAAGCGGGGGTTGGCTACACCTTC
CASSEAGVGYTF
>NA|TRBJ2-5|TRBV2|NA
TGTGCCAGCAGTGCAATGCAAGCGGCTGTAGGGCAAGAGACCCAGTACTTC
CASSAMQAAVGQETQYF
>NA|TRBJ2-3|TRBV12-5|TRBD2
TGTGCTAGTGGTTTGGTACAGCGGGGGGGCCGGGGAGGCACATATACGCAGTATTTT
CASGLVQRGGRGGTYTQYF
>NA|TRBJ2-7|TRBV2|TRBD1
TGTGCCAGCAGCGCCCGGGACAGCTACGAGCAGTACTTC
CASSARDSYEQYF
>NA|TRBJ1-1|TRBV29-1|NA
TGCAGCGTTGAAGAGTCGGGGGCCGGGTCTGAAGCTTTCTTT
CSVEESGAGSEAFF
>NA|TRBJ1-5|TRBV28|NA
TGTGCCAGCAGTTTCGGCCAATTCACGCCCCAGCATTTT
CASSFGQFTPQHF
>NA|TRBJ2-2|TRBV5-1|NA
TGCGCCAGCAGCTTTGGTCGGGGGTGGACCGGGGAGCTGTTTTTT
CASSFGRGWTGELFF
>few|TRBJ1-5|TRBV28|NA
TGTGCCAGCAGTTTGCAGAAACAGCCCCAGCATTTT
CASSLQKQPQHF
>NA|TRBJ2-7|TRBV28|TRBD1
TGTGCCAGCAGTCCGACGGGGACAGGGGCCTACGAGCAGTACTTC
CASSPTGTGAYEQYF
>NA|TRBJ2-1|TRBV18|NA
TGTGCCAGCTCACCCTCCGGGATCCGCGAAACCTACAATGAGCAGTTCTTC
CASSPSGIRETYNEQFF
>NA|TRBJ2-5|TRBV5-1|TRBD2
TGCGCCAGCAGCTTGACTAGCGGGGGGGCGGAGACCCAGTACTTC
CASSLTSGGAETQYF
>few|TRBJ2-7|TRBV2|NA
TGTGCCACCCGGGGACGGGCCTCCTACGAGCAGTACTTC
CATRGRASYEQYF
>NA|TRBJ1-6|TRBV5-1|NA
TGCGCCAGCACGGGGGGGGAGACTGAATCACCCCTCCACTTT
CASTGGETESPLHF
>NA|TRBJ1-2|TRBV6-1|NA
TGTGCCAGCAGTGAATACCCAGAGTCGGGATATGGCTACACCTTC
CASSEYPESGYGYTF
>NA|TRBJ2-1|TRBV27|NA
TGTGCCAGCAGTTCGGACTCTAATAATGAGCAGTTCTTC
CASSSDSNNEQFF
>NA|TRBJ2-3|TRBV4-2|TRBD2
TGTGCCAGCAGCCAAAATCCTTCGACTAGCGGGGGGGTCAGCACAGATACGCAGTATTTT
CASSQNPSTSGGVSTDTQYF
>NA|TRBJ2-2|TRBV19|TRBD1
TGTGCCAGTAGGAAATCACCGGGACAGCGATTCACCGGGGAGCTGTTTTTT
CASRKSPGQRFTGELFF
>once|TRBJ1-2|TRBV28|NA
TGTGCCAGCAGTTTCACGACCTATGGCTACACCTTC
CASSFTTYGYTF
>NA|TRBJ2-3|TRBV29-1|TRBD1
TGCAGCGCCGCAGGGGGCGGCACAGATACGCAGTATTTT
CSAAGGGTDTQYF
>NA|TRBJ1-1|TRBV16|NA
TGTGCCAGCAGCCAATGGCCGTTGAACACTGAAGCTTTCTTT
CASSQWPLNTEAFF
>NA|TRBJ1-2|TRBV7-9|TRBD1
TGTGCCAGCAGCCGGACAGGGGGAGACTATGGCTACACCTTC
CASSRTGGDYGYTF
>NA|TRBJ2-7|TRBV7-3|NA
TGTGCCAGCAGCTTAATGGGCTCGTGGGGGCAAGAGCAGTACTTC
CASSLMGSWGQEQYF
>once|TRBJ2-3|TRBV9|NA
TGTGCCAGCAGCCTTGTGGGGACCACAGATACGCAGTATTTT
CASSLVGTTDTQYF
>NA|TRBJ2-1|TRBV28|NA
TGTGCCAGCAGTTTAATCTACTCCGGGGAGCAGTTCTTC
CASSLIYSGEQFF
>NA|TRBJ1-6|TRBV11-2|TRBD1
TGTGCCAGCAGCTTCGATGCGAACAGGGGAAATTCACCCCTCCACTTT
CASSFDANRGNSPLHF
>NA|TRBJ2-3|TRBV5-1|NA
TGCGCCAGCAGCTTCCAGGGGAGCACAGATACGCAGTATTTT
CASSFQGSTDTQYF
>NA|TRBJ1-1|TRBV7-9|NA
TGTGCCAGCAGCTTAAATCTTGGGACTGAAGCTTTCTTT
CASSLNLGTEAFF
>NA|TRBJ2-2|TRBV19|NA
TGTGCCAGTAGTATCCGTTCCGGGGAGCTGTTTTTT
CASSIRSGELFF
>NA|TRBJ2-2|TRBV5-1|NA
TGCGCCAGCAGCTTGGCGGCAGGGAGCACCGGGGAGCTGTTTTTT
CASSLAAGSTGELFF
>NA|TRBJ1-4|TRBV18|NA
TGTGCCAGCTCACTAAAGGGGAGGGAACCTAATGAAAAACTGTTTTTT
CASSLKGREPNEKLFF
>medium-sized|TRBJ1-1|TRBV13|NA
TGTGCCAGCAGCTCCATAGCATGGGGCACTGAAGCTTTCTTT
CASSSIAWGTEAFF
>NA|TRBJ2-7|TRBV6-5|NA
TGTGCCAGCACCCGGGACGGGTGGGGATACGAGCAGTACTTC
CASTRDGWGYEQYF
>NA|TRBJ2-7|TRBV21-1|NA
TGTGCCAGCATCTTAGGACAGGGATGTTCCTACGAGCAGTACTTC
CASILGQGCSYEQYF
>NA|TRBJ2-4|TRBV11-2|NA
TGTGCCAGCAGCCCCCAAGGGAGCGGTAAAAACATTCAGTACTTC
CASSPQGSGKNIQYF
>NA|TRBJ1-2|TRBV28|NA
TGTGCCAGCAGTTTAGGGGGCTATGGCTACACCTTC
CASSLGGYGYTF
>NA|TRBJ2-5|TRBV7-7|NA
TGTGCTAGCAGCTTAGCACGGCAAGAGACCCAGTACTTC
CASSLARQETQYF